This T cell receptor beta chain was recorded in a study of T cell changes during pregnancy in multiple sclerosis. The V end was cut by 4 bases, the J end by 8 bases, with 19 bases between. Per the germline V gene, CDR1 is SGHRS and CDR2 is YFSETQ. The CDR3 is made up of 15 amino acids. The protocol was immunoSEQ multiplex PCR, while the TCRdb copy is restricted to in-frame clones and leaves out a portion. The sample holds approximately 100,000 clones, around 90% seen once. The sample in question was peripheral blood, obtained in the second trimester of pregnancy. This rearrangement joins TRBV5-1 to TRBJ2-1; D might be TRBD2 (6 bases). This TCR came from a female donor with multiple sclerosis, enrolled in a pregnancy study. CDR3 protein: CASSQATAGRDEQFF. The CDR3 DNA follows: TGCGCCAGCAGCCAGGCTACTGCGGGAAGGGATGAGCAGTTCTTC.